This T cell receptor (beta chain) originates from a study of control samples from healthy donors and cancer patients. Using immunoSEQ multiplex PCR, the repertoire was profiled, and TCRdb retains in-frame clones only, with some absent. This repertoire includes under 200,000 clones. Germline lookup yields CDR1 MNHEY and CDR2 SMNVEV (reference sequence). The trim removed 8 bases at V and 5 bases at J, leaving 7 bases unmatched. This CDR3 has 13 residues. Material for sequencing was blood. This sequence joins TRBV27 and TRBJ2-7, with 9 positions matching TRBD1. This receptor was identified in a woman aged 25 to 39 in good health. The CDR3 sequence: CASAGTGIHEQYF. The CDR3 DNA is TGTGCCAGCGCAGGGACAGGGATCCACGAGCAGTACTTC.